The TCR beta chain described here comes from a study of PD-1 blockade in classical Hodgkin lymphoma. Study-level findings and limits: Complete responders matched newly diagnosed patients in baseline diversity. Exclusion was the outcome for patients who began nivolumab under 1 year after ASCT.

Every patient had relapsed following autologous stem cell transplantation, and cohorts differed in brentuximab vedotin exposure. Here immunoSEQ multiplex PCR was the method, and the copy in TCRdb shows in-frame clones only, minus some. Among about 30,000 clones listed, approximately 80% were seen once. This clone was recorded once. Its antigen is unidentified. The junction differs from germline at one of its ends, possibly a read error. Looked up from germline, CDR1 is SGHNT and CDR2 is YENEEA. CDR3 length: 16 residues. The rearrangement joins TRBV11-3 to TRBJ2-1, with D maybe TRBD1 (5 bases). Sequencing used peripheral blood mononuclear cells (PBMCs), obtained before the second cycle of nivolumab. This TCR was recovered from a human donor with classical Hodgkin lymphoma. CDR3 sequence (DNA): TGCGCCAGCAGCCAAGATCAGGGCACGTTCTACAATGAGCAGTTCTTC. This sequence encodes CASSQDQGTFYNEQFF.